This is a list of T cell receptor beta chains from one sample in a study of T cells in Graves' hyperthyroidism and ophthalmopathy. Each CDR3 protein is one row after TCRdb ran MiXCR on the multiplex PCR reads. Of fewer than 650,000 distinct CDR3 sequences in the sample, approximately 15% were seen once. The specimen was blood. The receptors originated from a woman in her forties with Graves' hyperthyroidism. The CDR3 runs from the conserved cysteine through the conserved F or W. A D gene is named only where the DNA matches it firmly. Expanded clones get a size class; other rows say once, few or many, or leave the size out.

cdr3_length j_call v_call d_call clone_size cdr3_aa cdr3_nt
15 TRBJ2-3 TRBV9 TRBD2 few CASRAGLAVTDTQYF TGTGCCAGCAGAGCGGGACTAGCGGTCACAGATACGCAGTATTTT
14 TRBJ1-5 TRBV12-3/TRBV12-4 TRBD1 many CASRMDRDYQPQHF TGTGCCAGCAGGATGGACAGGGATTACCAGCCCCAGCATTTT
15 TRBJ1-4 TRBV5-1 TRBD1 few CASSATGNSGEKLFF TGCGCCAGCAGCGCGACAGGGAACTCCGGTGAAAAACTGTTTTTT
14 TRBJ2-7 TRBV12-3/TRBV12-4 - many CASSLESGFGEQYF TGTGCCAGCAGTTTAGAGTCAGGCTTTGGCGAGCAGTACTTC
16 TRBJ2-3 TRBV4-1 - few CASSQAGPISTDTQYF TGCGCCAGCAGCCAAGCGGGCCCTATATCTACAGATACGCAGTATTTT
15 TRBJ1-6 TRBV20-1 TRBD1 few CSAPRDRGPNSPLHF TGCAGTGCTCCCCGGGACAGGGGGCCGAATTCACCCCTCCACTTT
13 TRBJ1-5 TRBV28 TRBD1 few CASKDRGNQPQHF TGTGCCAGCAAAGACAGGGGGAATCAGCCCCAGCATTTT
11 TRBJ2-1 TRBV3-1 - many CASSHGNEQFF TGTGCCAGCAGCCACGGCAATGAGCAGTTCTTC
14 TRBJ2-7 TRBV20-1 TRBD2 few CSVSGTSGTYEQYF TGCAGTGTTTCCGGGACTAGCGGTACCTACGAGCAGTACTTC
18 TRBJ2-6 TRBV10-3 TRBD2 many CAISESGGRALGANVLTF TGTGCCATCAGTGAGTCGGGCGGGAGGGCCCTTGGGGCCAACGTCCTGACTTTC
15 TRBJ1-4 TRBV12-3/TRBV12-4 TRBD1 many CASSSGQGANEKLFF TGTGCCAGCAGTTCGGGACAGGGGGCGAATGAAAAACTGTTTTTT
13 TRBJ2-7 TRBV2 TRBD1 many CASKPGQPYEQYF TGTGCCAGCAAGCCGGGACAGCCATACGAGCAGTACTTC
13 TRBJ2-5 TRBV7-9 - many CASSLRRGETQYF TGTGCCAGCAGCTTACGCCGGGGAGAGACCCAGTACTTC
15 TRBJ1-5 TRBV12-3/TRBV12-4 - many CASSLGGLDNQPQHF TGTGCCAGCAGTTTGGGGGGTTTGGACAATCAGCCCCAGCATTTT
14 TRBJ1-1 TRBV18 - many CASSPPNREEQAFF TGTGCCAGCTCACCACCTAACAGGGAGGAACAAGCTTTCTTT
13 TRBJ1-2 TRBV20-1 - many CSARTPGVYGYTF TGCAGTGCTAGGACACCCGGGGTCTATGGCTACACCTTC
17 TRBJ1-3 TRBV30 - many CAWSVRQAAISGNTIYF TGTGCCTGGAGTGTCCGACAGGCCGCTATCTCTGGAAACACCATATATTTT
16 TRBJ2-1 TRBV20-1 TRBD2 many CSARVREVAPGNEQFF TGCAGTGCTAGAGTGCGGGAGGTGGCCCCGGGCAATGAGCAGTTCTTC
14 TRBJ2-3 TRBV7-3 - - CASSSGMITDTQYF TGTGCCAGCAGCTCAGGGATGATCACAGATACGCAGTATTTT